The 16 T cell receptor beta chains in this list originate from one sample, sequenced in a study of shared clonotypes between healthy human individuals. Only in-frame clones appear in the TCRdb table, and some are missing; sequencing was by immunoSEQ multiplex PCR. The sample comprises some 490,000 clones, around four fifths of which are singletons, and around 11% rests with the top ten. Specimen: PBMCs. The receptors shown here come from a woman aged 40-49 years in good health. Some clones in this sample may be carry-over from other donors' samples.

This chain links TRBV18 with TRBJ1-1; perhaps TRBD1 as D (6 bases). The length of the CDR3 is 18 residues. Germline-derived CDR1 and CDR2 are KGHSH and LQKENI. V lost 0 bases and J 1 base, leaving 18 bases between the germline ends. The CDR3 DNA sequence: TGTGCCAGCTCACCACCGCGGGGGGCCCCTTCTAAGAACACTGAAGCTTTCTTT. This encodes CASSPPRGAPSKNTEAFF.

The chain employs TRBV4-2 and TRBJ1-5, with D possibly being TRBD1 (5 bases). V was trimmed by 0 bases and J by 3 bases, leaving 15 bases between them. CDR1 is LGHNA and CDR2 is YNFKEQ in the germline V gene. The CDR3 loop spans 17 amino acids. In DNA form, the CDR3 reads TGTGCCAGCAGCCAAGATGGGGCGGCCGATATCAATCAGCCCCAGCATTTT. It yields the protein CASSQDGAADINQPQHF.

The chain employs TRBV7-9 and TRBJ1-2; weak D call: TRBD1 (5 bases). V was cut by 8 bases and J by 9 bases, with 16 bases left in between. Germline V gene lookup returns CDR1 SEHNR and CDR2 FQNEAQ (reference sequence). This CDR3 is 12 amino acids long. CDR3 residues: CASAPDGGRYTF. The CDR3 DNA is TGTGCCAGCGCCCCGGACGGGGGACGCTACACCTTC.

V gene TRBV14 combines with J gene TRBJ1-2; D is unclear. This CDR3 region has 14 residues. The V end lost 1 base, the J end lost 4 bases, and 10 bases lay between the germline ends. The germline CDR1 and CDR2 sequences are SGHDN and FVKESK. The CDR3 DNA sequence: TGTGCCAGCAGCCAAGGTGGGGTTGGCTATGGCTACACCTTC. Its protein product is CASSQGGVGYGYTF.

The chain recombines TRBV4-1 with TRBJ1-5, with D unclear. This CDR3 is built from 16 residues. Germline V lookup: CDR1 MGHRA, CDR2 YSYEKL. V was trimmed by 1 base and J by 0 bases, leaving 10 bases between them. CDR3 residues: CASSQGTSYSNQPQHF. The CDR3 DNA reads as TGCGCCAGCAGCCAAGGAACCTCTTATAGCAATCAGCCCCAGCATTTT.

This rearrangement joins TRBV27 to TRBJ1-1; D ambiguous. The V end was cut by 3 bases, the J end by 1 base, with 9 bases between. Germline V gene sequence: CDR1 MNHEY, CDR2 SMNVEV (reference sequence). This CDR3 is built from 14 residues. The DNA for the CDR3 is TGTGCCAGCAGTTTCGTGAGCGGGAACACTGAAGCTTTCTTT. Its protein product is CASSFVSGNTEAFF.

The gene calls are TRBV7-3 and TRBJ2-1; 15 bases are shared with TRBD2. This CDR3 is built from 19 residues. Germline values: CDR1 SGHTA, CDR2 FQGTGA. With V trimmed by 8 bases and J by 5 bases, 16 bases remained unmatched. The CDR3 loop is CASPPGTSGRNDLHNEQFF. DNA for the CDR3: TGTGCCAGCCCCCCCGGGACTAGCGGGAGGAATGATTTACACAATGAGCAGTTCTTC.

The gene calls are TRBV7-2 and TRBJ2-1, with a tentative D call TRBD2 (6 bases). V was cut by 2 bases and J by 0 bases, with 11 bases left in between. CDR1 is SGHTA and CDR2 is FQGNSA in the germline V gene. The CDR3 totals 16 residues. For the CDR3, the DNA is TGTGCCAGCAGCTTAAACGGGGGAAGCTCCTACAATGAGCAGTTCTTC. Amino acid sequence: CASSLNGGSSYNEQFF.

Points on this clone: With a far larger clone one base away, a read error is the likely cause. The J gene is TRBJ2-7, the V gene TRBV13, with a weak D call TRBD1 (6 bases). CDR1 is PRHDT, CDR2 FYEKMQ, per germline (reference sequence). The germline V and J ends were trimmed by 6 bases and 6 bases, with 12 bases remaining between them. This CDR3 is built from 12 residues. CDR3 sequence reads: CASSEETGEQYF. The CDR3 nucleotides read TGTGCCAGCAGTGAAGAGACAGGCGAGCAGTACTTC.

The gene calls are TRBV7-9 and TRBJ1-4, with D maybe TRBD1 (5 bases). The CDR3 is made up of 14 amino acids. Trimming shortened V by 1 base and J by 10 bases, and 13 bases separated the two germline ends. The germline V gene has CDR1 SEHNR and CDR2 FQNEAQ (reference sequence). CDR3: CASSLGTSGGKLFF. CDR3 in DNA: TGTGCCAGCAGCTTAGGGACAAGTGGAGGAAAACTGTTTTTT.

In DNA, the CDR3 is TGTGCCAGCAGTTTAGGGAGGTTACTAGGCTCACCCCTCCACTTT. This sequence encodes CASSLGRLLGSPLHF. This chain connects TRBV27 to TRBJ1-6; D call uncertain. The CDR3 contains 15 residues. The germline gives CDR1 MNHEY, CDR2 SMNVEV (reference sequence). V was shortened by 2 bases and J by 10 bases, with 15 bases between the two germline ends.

This chain links TRBV13 with TRBJ1-1; 7 bases are shared with TRBD1. This CDR3 is 16 amino acids long. Germline V gene sequence: CDR1 PRHDT, CDR2 FYEKMQ (reference sequence). The trim removed 2 bases at V and 8 bases at J, leaving 14 bases unmatched. CDR3 coding DNA: TGTGCCAGCAGCTTAAGGGTCGGCAGGGGGAGAGGGGAAGCTTTCTTT. It specifies CASSLRVGRGRGEAFF. The variable domain in full, with the rest retrieved from reference TRBV13 and TRBJ1-1, is AAGVIQSPRHLIKEKRETATLKCYPIPRHDTVYWYQQGPGQDPQFLISFYEKMQSDKGSIPDRFSAQQFSDYHSELNMSSLELGDSALYFCASSLRVGRGRGEAFFGQGTRLTVV.

The V gene is TRBV5-5, the J gene TRBJ2-3, with TRBD2 matching 15 bases. The length of the CDR3 is 19 residues. V lost 4 bases and J lost 3; bases outside the gene matches: 12. Per germline, CDR1 SGHKS and CDR2 YYEKEE (reference sequence). CDR3 protein: CASSAGLAGGGLRTDTQYF. CDR3 sequence (DNA): TGTGCCAGCAGCGCGGGACTAGCGGGAGGAGGGCTTCGAACAGATACGCAGTATTTT.

The V gene is TRBV2, the J gene TRBJ2-7; TRBD2 matches at 13 bases. Germline CDR1 is SNHLY and CDR2 is FYNNEI. After removal of 7 bases from V and 1 base from J, the junction contained 10 bases not matched to a gene. The CDR3 consists of 17 residues. In DNA, the CDR3 is TGTGCCAGCATACTAGCGGGAGGGACCACGACATCCTACGAGCAGTACTTC. Translating it yields CASILAGGTTTSYEQYF.

V is TRBV11-2 and J is TRBJ2-5; 7 bases are shared with TRBD1. This CDR3 comprises 15 residues. V shed 5 bases, J shed 1 base, and the junction held 7 bases outside the gene matches. Germline V lookup: CDR1 SGHAT, CDR2 FQNNGV. Here the CDR3 DNA reads TGTGCCAGCAGCGAGGGACAGCCACCCCAAGAGACCCAGTACTTC. Encoded protein: CASSEGQPPQETQYF.

The chain recombines TRBV5-1 with TRBJ1-4; D is possibly TRBD1 (5 bases). The V end was cut by 0 bases, the J end by 7 bases, with 10 bases between. The germline gives CDR1 SGHRS, CDR2 YFSETQ. CDR3 length equals 14 residues. In DNA form, the CDR3 reads TGCGCCAGCAGCTTGGACAGGTGGGGTGAAAAACTGTTTTTT. As protein: CASSLDRWGEKLFF.